One and the same sample provided the 4 T cell receptor beta chains below, sequenced in a study of T cells in narcolepsy. Only in-frame clones appear in the TCRdb table, and some are missing; sequencing was by immunoSEQ multiplex PCR. The sample lists more than 20,000 clones; about 80% were seen once. Sequencing was done on a sample of memory (CD45RA-) CD4+ T cells from blood. These receptors all come from a human donor in good health.

V gene TRBV6-4 combines with J gene TRBJ1-1; D gene unclear. The CDR3 is made up of 13 amino acids. The V gene's germline CDR1 is MRHNA and CDR2 SNTAGT. Trimming removed 8 bases at V and 1 base at J, with 11 bases between. Here the CDR3 reads CASRKATNTEAFF. The CDR3 region has the DNA TGTGCCAGCCGTAAAGCTACGAACACTGAAGCTTTCTTT.

The chain is built from TRBV27 and TRBJ1-1, with 8 bases identical to TRBD1. V shed 7 bases, J shed 1 base, and the junction held 5 bases outside the gene matches. This CDR3 contains 14 residues. Germline-derived CDR1 and CDR2 are MNHEY and SMNVEV (reference sequence). Here the CDR3 reads CASKTGTGNTEAFF. The CDR3 DNA sequence: TGTGCCAGCAAGACCGGGACAGGGAACACTGAAGCTTTCTTT.

The sample holds one count of this clone. The chain couples TRBV12-5 to TRBJ2-1; the D call may be TRBD1 or TRBD2 (6 bases each). CDR1 is LGHNT and CDR2 is FRNRAP in the germline V gene. V was cut by 1 base and J by 7 bases, with 20 bases left in between. The CDR3 contains 17 residues. The CDR3 DNA follows: TGTGCTAGTGGTTTGGGGGGCCTCGGGGGCGTAAGTAATGAGCAGTTCTTC. The encoded protein is CASGLGGLGGVSNEQFF. Full variable domain (rest looked up from reference TRBV12-5 and TRBJ2-1): DARVTQTPRHKVTEMGQEVTMRCQPILGHNTVFWYRQTMMQGLELLAYFRNRAPLDDSGMPKDRFSAEMPDATLATLKIQPSEPRDSAVYFCASGLGGLGGVSNEQFFGPGTRLTVL.

The rearrangement links TRBV29-1 to TRBJ2-3; 7 nucleotides line up with TRBD2. Germline trimming cut 6 bases from V and 2 bases from J; bases unmatched to any gene: 8. The germline V gene has CDR1 SQVTM and CDR2 ANQGSEA. The CDR3 sequence is 14 residues long. The CDR3 nucleotides read TGCAGCGTCCCAAGGGACTACCCCACAGATACGCAGTATTTT. Encoded protein: CSVPRDYPTDTQYF.